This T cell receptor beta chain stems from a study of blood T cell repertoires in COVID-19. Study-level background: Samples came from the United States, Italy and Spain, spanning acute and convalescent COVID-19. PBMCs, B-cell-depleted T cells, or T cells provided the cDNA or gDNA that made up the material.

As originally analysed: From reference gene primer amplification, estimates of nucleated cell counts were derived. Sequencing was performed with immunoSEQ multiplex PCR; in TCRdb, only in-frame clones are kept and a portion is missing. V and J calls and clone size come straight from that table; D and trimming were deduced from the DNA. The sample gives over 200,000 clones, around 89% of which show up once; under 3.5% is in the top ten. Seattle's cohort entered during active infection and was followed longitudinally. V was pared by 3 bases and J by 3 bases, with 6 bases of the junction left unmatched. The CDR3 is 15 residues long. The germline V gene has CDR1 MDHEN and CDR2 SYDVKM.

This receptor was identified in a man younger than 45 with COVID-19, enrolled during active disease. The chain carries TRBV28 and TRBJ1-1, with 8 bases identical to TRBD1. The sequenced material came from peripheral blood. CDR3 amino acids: CASSFGQGGYTEAFF. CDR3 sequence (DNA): TGTGCCAGCAGTTTCGGACAGGGTGGGTACACTGAAGCTTTCTTT.